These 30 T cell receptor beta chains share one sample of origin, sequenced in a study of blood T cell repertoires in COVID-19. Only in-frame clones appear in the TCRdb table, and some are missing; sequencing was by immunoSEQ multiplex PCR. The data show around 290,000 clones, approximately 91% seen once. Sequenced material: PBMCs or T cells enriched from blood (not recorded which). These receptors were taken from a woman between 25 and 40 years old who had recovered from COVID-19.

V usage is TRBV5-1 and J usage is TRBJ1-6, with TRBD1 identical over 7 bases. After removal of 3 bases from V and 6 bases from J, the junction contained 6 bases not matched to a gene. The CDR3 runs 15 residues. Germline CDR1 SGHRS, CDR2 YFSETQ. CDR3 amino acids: CASSSTGQFNSPLHF. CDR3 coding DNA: TGCGCCAGCAGCTCCACGGGACAGTTTAATTCACCCCTCCACTTT.

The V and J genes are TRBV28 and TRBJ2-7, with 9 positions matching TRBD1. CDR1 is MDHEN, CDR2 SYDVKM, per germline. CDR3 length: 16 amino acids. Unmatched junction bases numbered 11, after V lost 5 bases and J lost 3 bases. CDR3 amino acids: CASSPDRGRGGYEQYF. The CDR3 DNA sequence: TGTGCCAGCAGTCCCGACAGGGGGAGAGGGGGCTACGAGCAGTACTTC.

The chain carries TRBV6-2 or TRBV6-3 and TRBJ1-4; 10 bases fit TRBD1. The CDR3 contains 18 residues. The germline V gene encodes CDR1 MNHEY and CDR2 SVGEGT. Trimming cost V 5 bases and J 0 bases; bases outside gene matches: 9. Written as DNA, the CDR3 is TGTGCCAGCAGTCAGGACAGGGGGACCGCGGCAACTAATGAAAAACTGTTTTTT. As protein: CASSQDRGTAATNEKLFF.

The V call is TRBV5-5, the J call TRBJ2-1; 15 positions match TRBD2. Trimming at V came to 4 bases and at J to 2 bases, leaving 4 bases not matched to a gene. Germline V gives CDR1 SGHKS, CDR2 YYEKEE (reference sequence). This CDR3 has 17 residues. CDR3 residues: CASSAGTSGRTYNEQFF. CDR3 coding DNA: TGTGCCAGCAGCGCCGGGACTAGCGGGAGGACCTACAATGAGCAGTTCTTC.

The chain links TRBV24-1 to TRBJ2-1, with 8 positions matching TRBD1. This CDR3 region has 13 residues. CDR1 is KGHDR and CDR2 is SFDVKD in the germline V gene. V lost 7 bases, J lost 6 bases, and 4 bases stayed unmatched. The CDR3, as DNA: TGTGCCACCAGGGACAGGGTTCTCAATGAGCAGTTCTTC. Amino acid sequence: CATRDRVLNEQFF.

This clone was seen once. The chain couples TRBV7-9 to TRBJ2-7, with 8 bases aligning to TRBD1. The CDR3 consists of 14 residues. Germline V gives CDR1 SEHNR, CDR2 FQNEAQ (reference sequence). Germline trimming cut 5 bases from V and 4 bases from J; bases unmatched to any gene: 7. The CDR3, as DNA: TGTGCCAGCAGCGGAAGGGACAGGTTGTACGAGCAGTACTTC. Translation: CASSGRDRLYEQYF.

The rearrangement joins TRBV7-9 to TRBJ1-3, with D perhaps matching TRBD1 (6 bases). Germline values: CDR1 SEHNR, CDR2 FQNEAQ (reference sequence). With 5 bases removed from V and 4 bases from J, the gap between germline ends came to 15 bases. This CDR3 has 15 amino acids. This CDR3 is CASSPIRGAGNTIYF. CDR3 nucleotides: TGTGCCAGCAGCCCTATTCGGGGGGCGGGAAACACCATATATTTT.

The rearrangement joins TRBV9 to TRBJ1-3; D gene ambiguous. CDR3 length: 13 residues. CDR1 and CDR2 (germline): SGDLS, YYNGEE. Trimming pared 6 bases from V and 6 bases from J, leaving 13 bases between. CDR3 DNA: TGTGCCAGCATAGAGGGTCCCCTAAACACCATATATTTT. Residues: CASIEGPLNTIYF.

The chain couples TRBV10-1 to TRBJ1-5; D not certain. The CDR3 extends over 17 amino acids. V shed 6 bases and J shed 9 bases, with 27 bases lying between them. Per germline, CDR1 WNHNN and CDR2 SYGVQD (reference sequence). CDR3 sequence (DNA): TGCGCCAGCAGCTTGAAACCCGGCAGGCAATCAAGACGGCCCCAGCATTTT. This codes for CASSLKPGRQSRRPQHF.

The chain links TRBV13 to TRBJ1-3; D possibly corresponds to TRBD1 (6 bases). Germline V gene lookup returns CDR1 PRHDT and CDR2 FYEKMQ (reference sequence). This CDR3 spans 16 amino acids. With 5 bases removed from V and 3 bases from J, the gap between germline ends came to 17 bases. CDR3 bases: TGTGCCAGCAGCGAGGAACGGGGGGCGAATGGAAACACCATATATTTT. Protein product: CASSEERGANGNTIYF. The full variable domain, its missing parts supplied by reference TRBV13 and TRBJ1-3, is AAGVIQSPRHLIKEKRETATLKCYPIPRHDTVYWYQQGPGQDPQFLISFYEKMQSDKGSIPDRFSAQQFSDYHSELNMSSLELGDSALYFCASSEERGANGNTIYFGEGSWLTVV.

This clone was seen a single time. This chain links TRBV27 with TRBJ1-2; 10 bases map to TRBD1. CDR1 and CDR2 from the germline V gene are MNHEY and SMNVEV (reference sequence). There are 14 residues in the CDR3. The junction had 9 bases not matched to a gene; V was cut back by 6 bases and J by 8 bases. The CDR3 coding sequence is TGTGCCAGCAGGGCCGGGACAGGGGTCGGAGGCTACACCTTC. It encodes CASRAGTGVGGYTF.

The CDR3 reads CASSIVAGTGVNTEAFF. Written as DNA, the CDR3 is TGTGCCAGTAGTATAGTTGCGGGGACGGGGGTGAACACTGAAGCTTTCTTT. The chain has TRBV19 and TRBJ1-1; D perhaps matches TRBD1 (5 bases). Germline CDR1 is LNHDA and CDR2 is SQIVND (reference sequence). The V end lost 1 base, the J end lost 0 bases, and 15 bases lay between the germline ends. The CDR3 length is 17 residues. The entire variable domain, with the rest obtained from reference TRBV19 and TRBJ1-1, is as follows: DGGITQSPKYLFRKEGQNVTLSCEQNLNHDAMYWYRQDPGQGLRLIYYSQIVNDFQKGDIAEGYSVSREKKESFPLTVTSAQKNPTAFYLCASSIVAGTGVNTEAFFGQGTRLTVV.

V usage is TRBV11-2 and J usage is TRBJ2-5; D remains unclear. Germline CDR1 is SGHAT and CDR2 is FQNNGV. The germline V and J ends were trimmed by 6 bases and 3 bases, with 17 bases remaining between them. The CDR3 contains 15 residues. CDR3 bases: TGTGCCAGCAGACATCCTGGAGATACCAAAGAGACCCAGTACTTC. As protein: CASRHPGDTKETQYF.

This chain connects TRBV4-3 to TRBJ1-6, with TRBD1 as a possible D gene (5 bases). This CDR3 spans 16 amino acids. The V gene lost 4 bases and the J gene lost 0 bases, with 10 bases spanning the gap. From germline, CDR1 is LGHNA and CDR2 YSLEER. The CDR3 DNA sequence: TGCGCCAGCAGCCGGGACGGGAGCTCCTATAATTCACCCCTCCACTTT. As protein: CASSRDGSSYNSPLHF.

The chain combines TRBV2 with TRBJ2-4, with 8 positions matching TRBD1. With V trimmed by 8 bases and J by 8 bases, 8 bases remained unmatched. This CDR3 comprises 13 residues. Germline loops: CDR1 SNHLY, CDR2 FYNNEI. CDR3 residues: CASGQGLRDIQYF. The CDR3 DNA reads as TGTGCCAGCGGACAGGGCCTTAGAGACATTCAGTACTTC.

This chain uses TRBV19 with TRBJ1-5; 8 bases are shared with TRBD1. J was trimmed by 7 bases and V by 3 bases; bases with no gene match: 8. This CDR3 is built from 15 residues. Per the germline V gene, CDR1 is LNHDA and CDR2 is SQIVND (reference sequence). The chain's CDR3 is CASSIQGAFEQPQHF. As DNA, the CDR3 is TGTGCCAGTAGTATCCAGGGGGCGTTTGAACAGCCCCAGCATTTT.

This chain's CDR3 is CASSSIDRTYEQYF. CDR3 coding DNA: TGTGCCAGCAGCTCCATCGACAGGACCTACGAGCAGTACTTC. V gene TRBV28 combines with J gene TRBJ2-7, with a tentative D call TRBD1 (6 bases). V was clipped by 6 bases and J by 2 bases, with 14 bases between them. CDR3 size: 14 residues. Germline loops: CDR1 MDHEN, CDR2 SYDVKM.

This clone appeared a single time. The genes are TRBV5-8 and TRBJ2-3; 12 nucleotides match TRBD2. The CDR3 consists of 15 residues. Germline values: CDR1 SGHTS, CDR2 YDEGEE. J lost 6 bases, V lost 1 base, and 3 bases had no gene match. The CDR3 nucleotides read TGTGCCAGCAGCTTGTGGACTAGCGGGGCCGATACGCAGTATTTT. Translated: CASSLWTSGADTQYF.

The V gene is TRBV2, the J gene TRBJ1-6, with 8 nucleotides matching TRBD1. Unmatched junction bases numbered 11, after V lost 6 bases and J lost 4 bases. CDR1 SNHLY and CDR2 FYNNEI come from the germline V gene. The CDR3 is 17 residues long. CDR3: CASRPTGGPPYNSPLHF. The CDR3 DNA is TGTGCCAGCAGACCAACAGGGGGGCCTCCTTATAATTCACCCCTCCACTTT.

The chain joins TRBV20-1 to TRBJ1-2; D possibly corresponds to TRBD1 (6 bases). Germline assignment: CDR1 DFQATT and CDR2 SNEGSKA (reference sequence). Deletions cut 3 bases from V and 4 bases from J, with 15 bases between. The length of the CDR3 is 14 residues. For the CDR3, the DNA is TGCAGTGCTAGTCCGGGGGGGGCCGCCTATGGCTACACCTTC. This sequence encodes CSASPGGAAYGYTF.

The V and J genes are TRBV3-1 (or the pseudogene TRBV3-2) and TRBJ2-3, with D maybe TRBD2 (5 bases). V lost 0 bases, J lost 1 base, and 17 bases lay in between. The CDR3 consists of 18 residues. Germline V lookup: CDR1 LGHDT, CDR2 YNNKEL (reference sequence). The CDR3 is CASSQDRRRSPGTDTQYF. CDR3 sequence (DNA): TGTGCCAGCAGCCAAGACCGTCGGAGGTCGCCGGGCACAGATACGCAGTATTTT.

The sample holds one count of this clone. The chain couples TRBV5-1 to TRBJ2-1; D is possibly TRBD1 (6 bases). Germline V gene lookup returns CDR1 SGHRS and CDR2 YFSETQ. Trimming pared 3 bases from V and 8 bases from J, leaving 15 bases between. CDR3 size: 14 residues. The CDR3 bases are TGCGCCAGCAGCTCAAGGGACATGTGGGATGAGCAGTTCTTC. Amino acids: CASSSRDMWDEQFF.

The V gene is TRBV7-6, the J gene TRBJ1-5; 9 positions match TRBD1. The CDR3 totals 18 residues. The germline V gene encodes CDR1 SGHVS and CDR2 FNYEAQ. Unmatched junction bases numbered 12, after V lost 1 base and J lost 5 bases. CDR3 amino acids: CASSLVPWDREGDQPQHF. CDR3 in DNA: TGTGCCAGCAGCTTAGTTCCGTGGGACAGGGAGGGGGATCAGCCCCAGCATTTT.

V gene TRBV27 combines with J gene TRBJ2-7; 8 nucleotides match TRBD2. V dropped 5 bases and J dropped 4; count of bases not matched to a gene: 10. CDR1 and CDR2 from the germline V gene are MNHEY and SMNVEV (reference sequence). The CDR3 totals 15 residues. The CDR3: CASSTFRSGGYEQYF. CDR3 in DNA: TGTGCCAGCAGTACCTTTAGGAGCGGGGGATACGAGCAGTACTTC.

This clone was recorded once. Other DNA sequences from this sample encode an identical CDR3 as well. CDR3 amino acids: CASSQGMNTEAFF. The CDR3 DNA is TGTGCCAGTAGTCAGGGTATGAACACTGAAGCTTTCTTT. V usage is TRBV19 and J usage is TRBJ1-1, with TRBD1 as a possible D gene (5 bases). V was clipped by 5 bases and J by 0 bases, with 7 bases between them. The V gene's germline CDR1 is LNHDA and CDR2 SQIVND (reference sequence). The CDR3 loop spans 13 amino acids.

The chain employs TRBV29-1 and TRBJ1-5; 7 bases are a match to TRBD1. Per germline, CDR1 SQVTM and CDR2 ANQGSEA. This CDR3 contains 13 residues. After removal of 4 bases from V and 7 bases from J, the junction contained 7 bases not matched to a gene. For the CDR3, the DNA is TGCAGCGTTGGACAGGGAGCCGGCCAGCCCCAGCATTTT. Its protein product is CSVGQGAGQPQHF.

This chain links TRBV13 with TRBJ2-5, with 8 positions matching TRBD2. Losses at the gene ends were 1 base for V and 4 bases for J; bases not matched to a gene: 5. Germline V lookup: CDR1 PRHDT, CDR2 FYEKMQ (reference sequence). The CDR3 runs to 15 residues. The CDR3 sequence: CASSLARGGGETQYF. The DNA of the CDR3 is TGTGCCAGCAGCTTAGCCCGGGGGGGCGGAGAGACCCAGTACTTC.

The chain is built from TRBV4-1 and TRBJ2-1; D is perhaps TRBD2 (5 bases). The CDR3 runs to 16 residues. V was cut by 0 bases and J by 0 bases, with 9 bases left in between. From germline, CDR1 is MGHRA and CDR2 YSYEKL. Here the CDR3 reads CASSQDPGISYNEQFF. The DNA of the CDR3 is TGCGCCAGCAGCCAAGACCCCGGGATCTCCTACAATGAGCAGTTCTTC.

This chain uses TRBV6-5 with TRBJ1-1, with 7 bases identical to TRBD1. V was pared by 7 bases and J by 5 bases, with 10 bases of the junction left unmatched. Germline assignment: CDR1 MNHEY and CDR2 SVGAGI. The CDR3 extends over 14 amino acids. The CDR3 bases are TGTGCCAGCATCTTGAAGGGGGCGAATACTGAAGCTTTCTTT. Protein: CASILKGANTEAFF.

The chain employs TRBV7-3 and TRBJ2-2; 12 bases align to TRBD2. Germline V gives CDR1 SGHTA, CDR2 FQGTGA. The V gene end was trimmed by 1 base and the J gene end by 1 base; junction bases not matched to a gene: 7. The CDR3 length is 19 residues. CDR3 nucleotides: TGTGCCAGCAGCTTAAGAGTGTCTAGCGGGAGGGTGAACACCGGGGAGCTGTTTTTT. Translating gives CASSLRVSSGRVNTGELFF.